These 25 T cell receptor beta chains were sequenced from one sample in a study of T cells in Graves' hyperthyroidism and ophthalmopathy. TCR beta CDR3 region amplification was performed from RNA transcripts. A set of HTBI primers served as the primers for a first-round RT-PCR of the TCR CDR3. TCRdb itself ran the multiplex PCR reads through MiXCR, one entry per CDR3 protein. The sample holds about 500,000 distinct CDR3 sequences, approximately 48% seen once. Sequencing was done on a sample of peripheral blood or thyroid tissue (not recorded which). The receptors stem from an adult woman with Graves' disease, either hyperthyroidism or ophthalmopathy (not recorded which).

To note about this clonotype: A read error may be the cause here, since a much bigger clone is one base away. The CDR3 does not end in the conserved phenylalanine or tryptophan, so this is likely a read error. The chain recombines TRBV11-2 with TRBJ1-2, with D possibly TRBD1 on 5 matching bases. The CDR3 contains 13 residues. Trimming left V 0 bases short and J 7 bases short, with 9 bases between. Per germline, CDR1 SGHAT and CDR2 FQNNGV. The CDR3 loop reads CASSLDGTVGYTS. The CDR3 DNA is TGTGCCAGCAGCTTAGATGGGACGGTTGGCTACACCTCC.

This clonotype occurred many times. V usage is TRBV6-1 and J usage is TRBJ1-1; no definite D call. This CDR3 has 13 residues. Germline CDR1 MNHNS, CDR2 SASEGT. The ends were cut back, 5 bases at V and 5 bases at J, with 12 bases in the middle. The CDR3 coding sequence is TGTGCCAGCAGTTTACAAACCGGGACTGAAGCTTTCTTT. Translated: CASSLQTGTEAFF.

The chain is built from TRBV20-1 and TRBJ2-7, with 7 bases matching TRBD2. The germline V gene encodes CDR1 DFQATT and CDR2 SNEGSKA (reference sequence). This CDR3 comprises 11 residues. Unmatched junction bases numbered 6, after V lost 7 bases and J lost 6 bases. CDR3 residues: CSDRLASEQYF. The DNA for the CDR3 is TGCAGTGATCGACTAGCTTCCGAGCAGTACTTC.

The rearrangement uses TRBV20-1 and TRBJ1-5; weak D call: TRBD1 (6 bases). Germline V lookup: CDR1 DFQATT, CDR2 SNEGSKA (reference sequence). Between the trimmed V and J ends, which lost 4 bases and 9 bases, there was a span of 25 bases. The CDR3 extends over 16 amino acids. The DNA for the CDR3 is TGCAGTGCTATAAGTTCGGACAGCCGAGACGCAGGGCCCCAGCATTTT. Protein: CSAISSDSRDAGPQHF.

In its sample, this clonotype was seen many times. The rearrangement links TRBV4-2 to TRBJ1-6; D is unclear. V lost 1 base and J 6 bases, leaving 10 bases between the germline ends. The CDR3 is 15 residues long. Per the germline V gene, CDR1 is LGHNA and CDR2 is YNFKEQ. DNA for the CDR3: TGTGCCAGCAGCCAAGGAATGGTCGGTAATTCACCCCTCCACTTT. Translating gives CASSQGMVGNSPLHF.

The chain employs TRBV11-2 and TRBJ2-4; D ambiguous. CDR3 length equals 12 residues. Trimming shortened V by 1 base and J by 9 bases, and 7 bases separated the two germline ends. Germline V gene sequence: CDR1 SGHAT, CDR2 FQNNGV. Written as DNA, the CDR3 is TGTGCCAGCAGCTTAGCAGCTAGCATTCAGTACTTC. It translates to CASSLAASIQYF.

The genes are TRBV4-3 and TRBJ2-7, with D possibly being TRBD1 or TRBD2 (5 bases each). Trimming left V 0 bases short and J 7 bases short, with 16 bases between. The CDR3 runs 15 residues. Germline V gene lookup returns CDR1 LGHNA and CDR2 YSLEER. CDR3 protein: CASSQDRGRRGEQYF. The CDR3 region has the DNA TGCGCCAGCAGCCAAGATAGGGGCCGTAGAGGGGAGCAGTACTTC.

The J gene is TRBJ1-1, the V gene TRBV7-9, with D unresolved. The CDR3 is made up of 11 amino acids. V lost 5 bases and J lost 6, with 7 bases in between. Germline V lookup: CDR1 SEHNR, CDR2 FQNEAQ (reference sequence). The CDR3 loop reads CASSPPPEAFF. The CDR3 DNA sequence: TGTGCCAGCAGCCCGCCCCCTGAAGCTTTCTTT.

Comment on this clonotype: At one end, the junction sequence differs from germline, possibly due to a read error. The rearrangement links TRBV29-1 to TRBJ2-7; 10 nucleotides match TRBD2. CDR1 is SQVTM and CDR2 is ANQGSEA in the germline V gene. The CDR3 covers 14 residues. The CDR3 here is CSLGRLAGAGEQYF. CDR3 sequence (DNA): TGTAGCTTAGGGAGGCTAGCGGGAGCGGGTGAGCAGTACTTC.

V and J are TRBV4-1 and TRBJ1-6, with D maybe TRBD1 (6 bases). Germline CDR1 MGHRA, CDR2 YSYEKL. Deletions cut 2 bases from V and 10 bases from J, with 9 bases between. The CDR3 is made up of 13 amino acids. The CDR3, as DNA: TGCGCCAGCAGCCAAAACAGGGTCTCACCCCTCCACTTT. Translating gives CASSQNRVSPLHF.

This clonotype was seen only a few times. The gene calls are TRBV2 and TRBJ1-4; D is ambiguous. Trimming left V 5 bases short and J 10 bases short, with 8 bases between. The CDR3 is made up of 11 amino acids. Germline assignment: CDR1 SNHLY and CDR2 FYNNEI. CDR3 region: CASSWDGKLFF. Here the CDR3 DNA reads TGTGCCAGCAGTTGGGATGGAAAACTGTTTTTT.

This clonotype was detected only a few times. The rearrangement joins TRBV29-1 to TRBJ2-2; D not resolved. The V end lost 4 bases, the J end lost 7 bases, and 10 bases lay between the germline ends. Germline V gives CDR1 SQVTM, CDR2 ANQGSEA. The CDR3 contains 12 residues. CDR3 sequence reads: CSVVGKGGELFF. Here the CDR3 DNA reads TGCAGCGTTGTCGGTAAAGGCGGGGAGCTGTTTTTT.

The rearrangement joins TRBV7-8 to TRBJ2-6; D remains ambiguous. The V gene lost 7 bases and the J gene lost 4 bases, with 5 bases spanning the gap. Germline V gene data show CDR1 as SGHVS and CDR2 as FQNEAQ. The CDR3 extends over 12 amino acids. CDR3 region: CASKPGANVLTF. The CDR3 DNA is TGTGCCAGCAAGCCCGGGGCCAACGTCCTGACTTTC. Looking up the rest from reference TRBV7-8 and TRBJ2-6 gives the full variable domain: GAGVSQSPRYKVAKRGQDVALRCDPISGHVSLFWYQQALGQGPEFLTYFQNEAQLDKSGLPSDRFFAERPEGSVSTLKIQRTQQEDSAVYLCASKPGANVLTFGAGSRLTVL.

The rearrangement links TRBV5-6 to TRBJ1-1, with D unresolved. The CDR3 runs to 14 residues. Deletions cut 2 bases from V and 10 bases from J, with 18 bases between. CDR1 SGHDT and CDR2 YYEEEE come from the germline V gene. The CDR3 DNA reads as TGTGCCAGCAGCTTTTCTCCGGTTGGCAATGGAGCTTTCTTT. Encoded protein: CASSFSPVGNGAFF. Together with reference TRBV5-6 and TRBJ1-1, the CDR3 gives the full variable domain: DAGVTQSPTHLIKTRGQQVTLRCSPKSGHDTVSWYQQALGQGPQFIFQYYEEEERQRGNFPDRFSGHQFPNYSSELNVNALLLGDSALYLCASSFSPVGNGAFFGQGTRLTVV.

The CDR3 nucleotides read TGTGCCAGCAGCCAGCAAGACTATTCACCCCTCCACTTT. Its translation is CASSQQDYSPLHF. This chain connects TRBV14 to TRBJ1-6; D is uncertain. Looked up from germline, CDR1 is SGHDN and CDR2 is FVKESK. This CDR3 is built from 13 residues. Trimming took off 3 bases at V and 8 bases at J, with 8 bases between the two ends.

The V gene is TRBV10-3, the J gene TRBJ2-7; D remains unclear. The CDR3 contains 13 residues. Trimming removed 0 bases from V and 5 bases from J, with 8 bases in between. CDR1 and CDR2 (germline): ENHRY, SYGVKD. The chain's CDR3 is CAISESPGNEQYF. The CDR3 coding sequence is TGTGCCATCAGTGAGTCACCGGGTAACGAGCAGTACTTC.

In this sample, this clonotype turned up a few times. The junction and the germline gene differ at one end; a read error may be behind it. The V gene is TRBV7-9, the J gene TRBJ2-7; TRBD2 matches 12 bases. Germline V gene lookup returns CDR1 SEHNR and CDR2 FQNEAQ (reference sequence). This CDR3 comprises 15 residues. Here the CDR3 DNA reads TGCGCCAGCAGCCAACTAGCGGGGGGCCTCTACGAGCAGTACTTC. It codes for CASSQLAGGLYEQYF.

This clonotype has ten or more counts. The rearrangement uses TRBV4-1 and TRBJ2-7, with D possibly matching TRBD1 (7 bases). The CDR3 is 15 residues long. Germline V CDR1 and CDR2: MGHRA, YSYEKL. Trimming shortened V by 0 bases and J by 1 base, and 10 bases separated the two germline ends. CDR3 protein: CASSQDPGGSYEQYF. The CDR3, as DNA: TGCGCCAGCAGCCAAGATCCAGGGGGGTCCTACGAGCAGTACTTC.

There are many counts of this clonotype. This chain links TRBV19 with TRBJ1-5, with D possibly TRBD1 on 6 matching bases. The CDR3 is 16 amino acids. The V and J ends lost 5 bases and 4 bases respectively, with 18 bases between them. Germline V gene lookup returns CDR1 LNHDA and CDR2 SQIVND (reference sequence). The chain's CDR3 is CASSGGWSRVNQPQHF. The CDR3 nucleotides are TGTGCCAGTAGTGGGGGCTGGTCCAGGGTAAATCAGCCCCAGCATTTT.

Points on this clonotype: At one end, the junction sequence differs from germline, possibly due to a read error. The rearrangement joins TRBV15 to TRBJ2-2, with D perhaps TRBD1 (6 bases). This CDR3 comprises 16 residues. Germline CDR1 LNHNV, CDR2 YYDKDF (reference sequence). CDR3 protein: CAASSFGQLLTGELFF. The CDR3 nucleotides are TGTGCCGCCAGCAGCTTCGGACAGCTACTCACCGGGGAGCTGTTTTTT.

The sample holds many counts of this clonotype. This chain links TRBV5-4 with TRBJ2-6; 8 nucleotides line up with TRBD1. CDR3 length: 15 amino acids. Germline CDR1 reads SGHNT; CDR2 reads YYREEE (reference sequence). Trimming removed 4 bases from V and 4 bases from J; junction bases left unmatched: 4. The DNA of the CDR3 is TGTGCCAGCAGCCCGGACAGGGCCGGGGCCAACGTCCTGACTTTC. It translates to CASSPDRAGANVLTF.

This clonotype was seen at least ten times. As DNA, the CDR3 is TGCAGTGCTACTCGCGGGACCAATCAGCCCCAGCATTTT. Its protein product is CSATRGTNQPQHF. V usage is TRBV20-1 and J usage is TRBJ1-5; a possible D gene is TRBD1 (5 bases). Between the trimmed V and J ends, which lost 4 bases and 3 bases, there was a span of 10 bases. CDR3 length: 13 residues. The germline gives CDR1 DFQATT, CDR2 SNEGSKA (reference sequence).

This clonotype was counted many times. The chain links TRBV2 to TRBJ2-5; TRBD2 agrees at 10 bases. The CDR3 sequence is 15 residues long. V gave up 6 bases and J gave up 3 bases; unmatched junction bases: 7. Germline V gene sequence: CDR1 SNHLY, CDR2 FYNNEI. The CDR3 sequence: CASSSGTSEKETQYF. The CDR3 region has the DNA TGTGCCAGCAGCTCCGGGACTAGCGAGAAAGAGACCCAGTACTTC.

This clonotype was recorded only once. This rearrangement joins TRBV20-1 to TRBJ2-5; D call uncertain. Trimming took off 0 bases at V and 5 bases at J, with 10 bases between the two ends. Germline V gene data show CDR1 as DFQATT and CDR2 as SNEGSKA (reference sequence). CDR3 size: 13 residues. The CDR3: CSAREMHLETQYF. The CDR3 bases are TGCAGTGCTAGAGAAATGCACCTCGAGACCCAGTACTTC.

The rearrangement joins TRBV20-1 to TRBJ2-7, with 8 bases aligning to TRBD2. The trim removed 6 bases at V and 2 bases at J, leaving 3 bases unmatched. The CDR3 is 12 residues long. In germline, CDR1 is DFQATT, CDR2 SNEGSKA (reference sequence). CDR3 protein: CSAPGLAYEQYF. CDR3 DNA sequence: TGCAGTGCACCGGGACTAGCCTACGAGCAGTACTTC.